This is a list of T cell receptor beta chains from one sample in a study of blood T cell repertoires in COVID-19. The table came from immunoSEQ multiplex PCR; TCRdb's copy has only in-frame clones and leaves some out. The data show 200,000 to 250,000 clones, 75% to 90% seen once. The sequencing input was PBMCs or T cells enriched from blood (not recorded which). The receptors derive from a man aged 45 to 65 who had been exposed to COVID-19. Both conserved end residues are part of each CDR3. The D gene is left open where the match is weak. Not all rows give a size; the values are once, few, many and, for expanded clones, a class.

J gene,clone size,V gene,D gene,CDR3 protein,CDR3 DNA
TRBJ1-1,-,TRBV24-1,TRBD1,CATRQGRLNTEAFF,TGTGCCACCCGACAGGGGCGATTAAACACTGAAGCTTTCTTT
TRBJ1-2,once,TRBV5-1,-,CASSKDNYGYTF,TGCGCCAGCAGCAAAGACAATTATGGCTACACCTTC
TRBJ1-3,few,TRBV14,TRBD1,CASSPGTGFGNTIYF,TGTGCCAGCAGCCCCGGGACAGGGTTTGGAAACACCATATATTTT
TRBJ1-1,-,TRBV5-4,-,CASSYDSNTEAFF,TGTGCCAGCAGCTACGACAGCAACACTGAAGCTTTCTTT
TRBJ1-2,-,TRBV14,-,CASSHSLASYTF,TGTGCCAGCAGCCATAGTCTTGCGAGCTACACCTTC
TRBJ2-5,-,TRBV5-5,-,CASSGTGSVLGETQYF,TGTGCCAGCAGCGGCACAGGGAGTGTTTTGGGAGAGACCCAGTACTTC
TRBJ1-1,-,TRBV28,TRBD1,CASSLDRQGDTEAFF,TGTGCCAGCAGTTTAGATAGGCAGGGGGACACTGAAGCTTTCTTT
TRBJ2-1,-,TRBV20-1,-,CSAPEVQFF,TGCAGTGCCCCCGAGGTGCAGTTCTTC
TRBJ1-1,-,TRBV5-1,-,CASSQVEGNTEAFF,TGCGCCAGCAGCCAGGTAGAAGGGAACACTGAAGCTTTCTTT
TRBJ2-7,-,TRBV5-6,-,CASSLDYRFSYEQYF,TGTGCCAGCAGCTTGGACTACAGGTTCTCCTACGAGCAGTACTTC
TRBJ1-1,once,TRBV28,-,CASSRGGTNTEAFF,TGTGCCAGCAGTCGGGGGGGGACAAACACTGAAGCTTTCTTT
TRBJ1-3,-,TRBV28,-,CASSPYLTLGSGNTIYF,TGTGCCAGCAGTCCTTATCTCACTCTAGGGAGCGGAAACACCATATATTTT
TRBJ1-2,-,TRBV4-2,TRBD1,CASSQSDRVSYGYTF,TGTGCCAGCAGCCAATCGGACAGGGTTTCCTATGGCTACACCTTC
TRBJ2-5,-,TRBV19,-,CASSHNRGETQYF,TGTGCCAGTAGTCATAATCGGGGGGAGACCCAGTACTTC
TRBJ2-5,-,TRBV21-1,-,CATPVGCDLQETQYF,TGTGCCACCCCCGTCGGGTGTGATTTGCAAGAGACCCAGTACTTC
TRBJ1-2,-,TRBV28,-,CASSSPGYGYTF,TGTGCCAGCAGTTCCCCAGGGTATGGCTACACCTTC
TRBJ2-6,-,TRBV29-1,-,CSVQEGSGANVLTF,TGCAGCGTCCAGGAGGGGTCTGGGGCCAACGTCCTGACTTTC
TRBJ2-3,-,TRBV11-2,TRBD2,CASSISLAGGSDTQYF,TGTGCCAGCAGCATCTCTCTAGCGGGAGGTTCAGATACGCAGTATTTT
TRBJ1-4,-,TRBV21-1,-,CASSKARLRVRGEKLFF,TGTGCCAGCAGCAAAGCTAGGTTGAGGGTTAGAGGTGAAAAACTGTTTTTT
TRBJ1-6,once,TRBV7-2,-,CASSPIGNRESSPLHF,TGTGCCAGCAGCCCGATTGGTAACAGGGAGTCGTCACCCCTCCACTTT
TRBJ1-1,-,TRBV24-1,-,CATSVPGNTEAFF,TGTGCCACCAGTGTACCCGGGAACACTGAAGCTTTCTTT
TRBJ1-2,-,TRBV3-1/TRBV3-2,-,CASSHTPQGNGYTF,TGTGCCAGCAGTCATACTCCCCAGGGGAATGGCTACACCTTC
TRBJ2-7,-,TRBV12-3/TRBV12-4,-,CASSLVQHYEQYF,TGTGCCAGCAGTTTAGTGCAACACTACGAGCAGTACTTC
TRBJ1-5,-,TRBV18,TRBD1,CASSSRTGGMQPQHF,TGTGCCAGCTCATCCAGGACAGGGGGAATGCAGCCCCAGCATTTT
TRBJ1-2,-,TRBV27,TRBD1,CASSPGQGIFYGYTF,TGTGCCAGCAGTCCTGGACAGGGGATTTTCTATGGCTACACCTTC
TRBJ1-2,-,TRBV1,-,CTSSLDRVDGYTF,TGCACCAGCAGCCTGGACAGGGTCGATGGCTACACCTTC
TRBJ2-1,-,TRBV28,TRBD2,CASSLPGEGLHEQFF,TGTGCCAGCAGTTTACCGGGGGAGGGCCTCCATGAGCAGTTCTTC
TRBJ2-3,-,TRBV28,TRBD2,CASSFLAGGASGVGDTQYF,TGTGCCAGCAGTTTCTTGGCAGGGGGGGCTAGCGGGGTTGGAGATACGCAGTATTTT
TRBJ2-3,-,TRBV24-1,TRBD1,CATSDRQGSTDTQYF,TGTGCCACCAGTGATCGACAGGGGAGTACAGATACGCAGTATTTT
TRBJ2-5,-,TRBV30,-,CAWSNYDRTYQETQYF,TGTGCCTGGAGTAATTACGACAGGACGTACCAAGAGACCCAGTACTTC
TRBJ1-5,-,TRBV5-1,-,CASSLGEGDQPQHF,TGCGCCAGCAGCCTTGGGGAGGGGGATCAGCCCCAGCATTTT
TRBJ1-4,-,TRBV18,TRBD1,CASSKKGQLLEKLFF,TGTGCCAGCTCAAAAAAGGGACAGCTCCTCGAAAAACTGTTTTTT
TRBJ1-1,-,TRBV6-5,TRBD1,CASSRQGDDTEAFF,TGTGCCAGCAGTCGACAGGGCGATGACACTGAAGCTTTCTTT
TRBJ2-3,few,TRBV4-2,TRBD2,CASSQAEGGREFRTDTQYF,TGTGCCAGCAGCCAAGCCGAGGGTGGGCGGGAGTTTAGAACAGATACGCAGTATTTT
TRBJ2-1,-,TRBV2,TRBD2,CATSGIAGVANEQFF,TGTGCCACATCGGGGATAGCGGGAGTTGCCAATGAGCAGTTCTTC
TRBJ2-5,-,TRBV28,-,CASKTVGRVQEETQYF,TGTGCCAGCAAAACAGTCGGCAGGGTCCAGGAGGAGACCCAGTACTTC
TRBJ2-2,-,TRBV6-5,TRBD2,CASRPAGANTGELFF,TGTGCCAGCAGGCCAGCGGGGGCGAACACCGGGGAGCTGTTTTTT